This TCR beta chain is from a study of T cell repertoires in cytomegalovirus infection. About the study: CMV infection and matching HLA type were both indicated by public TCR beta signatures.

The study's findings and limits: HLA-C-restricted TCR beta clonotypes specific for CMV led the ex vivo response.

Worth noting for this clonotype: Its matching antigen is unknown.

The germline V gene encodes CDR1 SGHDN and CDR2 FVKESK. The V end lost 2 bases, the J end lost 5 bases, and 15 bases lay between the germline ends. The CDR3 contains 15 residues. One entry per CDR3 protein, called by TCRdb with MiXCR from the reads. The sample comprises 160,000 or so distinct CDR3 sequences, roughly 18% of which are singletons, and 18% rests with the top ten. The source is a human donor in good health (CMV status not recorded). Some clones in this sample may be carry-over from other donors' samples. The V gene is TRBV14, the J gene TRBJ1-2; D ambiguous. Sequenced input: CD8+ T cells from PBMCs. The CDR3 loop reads CASSQSSLDWYGYTF. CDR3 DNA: TGTGCCAGCAGCCAATCGTCACTGGACTGGTATGGCTACACCTTC. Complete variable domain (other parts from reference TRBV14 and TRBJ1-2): EAGVTQFPSHSVIEKGQTVTLRCDPISGHDNLYWYRRVMGKEIKFLLHFVKESKQDESGMPNNRFLAERTGGTYSTLKVQPAELEDSGVYFCASSQSSLDWYGYTFGSGTRLTVV.